This T cell receptor beta chain was identified during a study of blood T cell repertoires in COVID-19. Authors' data handling: Amplifying reference gene primers gave estimates of nucleated cell counts. The repertoire was sequenced with immunoSEQ multiplex PCR; TCRdb's copy has only in-frame clones and lacks some. The V and J calls and clone size are taken from that table; D and trimming were inferred from the DNA. The sample has fewer than 200,000 clones, approximately 84% seen once. Germline assignment: CDR1 SGDLS and CDR2 YYNGEE. This CDR3 spans 18 amino acids. After removal of 2 bases from V and 0 bases from J, the junction contained 6 bases not matched to a gene.

The sequenced material came from peripheral blood. This TCR came from a man aged 65 to 79 with active or convalescent COVID-19. The chain combines TRBV9 with TRBJ2-6, with TRBD1 matching over 9 bases. The DNA for the CDR3 is TGTGCCAGCAGCGTTATAGGACAGGGGTACTCTGGGGCCAACGTCCTGACTTTC. This gives the protein CASSVIGQGYSGANVLTF. Full variable domain (rest looked up from reference TRBV9 and TRBJ2-6): DSGVTQTPKHLITATGQRVTLRCSPRSGDLSVYWYQQSLDQGLQFLIQYYNGEERAKGNILERFSAQQFPDLHSELNLSSLELGDSALYFCASSVIGQGYSGANVLTFGAGSRLTVL.